This is a list of T cell receptor beta chains from one sample in a study of CD8+ T cells in alopecia areata. Clones were read by immunoSEQ multiplex PCR, and TCRdb kept only the in-frame ones, dropping some. This table holds 75,000 to 80,000 clones, around 66% found once. Sequences were derived from CD8+ T cells sorted from blood, sampled at week 24, from a patient treated with tofacitinib. The origin of the receptors is a human donor with alopecia areata. The CDR3 runs from the conserved cysteine through the conserved F or W.

CDR3aa: CASSLAGGGLYNEQFF
j_gene: TRBJ2-1
v_gene: TRBV5-6

CDR3aa: CASSPGSGVGNTIYF
j_gene: TRBJ1-3
v_gene: TRBV4-3

CDR3aa: CASSSITLGTQYF
j_gene: TRBJ2-5
v_gene: TRBV11-2

CDR3aa: CASGASTYEQYF
j_gene: TRBJ2-7
v_gene: TRBV6-5

CDR3aa: CASSASGRDSHIQYF
j_gene: TRBJ2-4
v_gene: TRBV7-9

CDR3aa: CASSIRGVRGNQPQHF
j_gene: TRBJ1-5
v_gene: TRBV13

CDR3aa: CASSPQGGNQPQHF
j_gene: TRBJ1-5
v_gene: TRBV19

CDR3aa: CASSQASLPNNEQFF
j_gene: TRBJ2-1
v_gene: TRBV4-3

CDR3aa: CASSSLAGAGNEQFF
j_gene: TRBJ2-1
v_gene: TRBV7-2

CDR3aa: CASSRLDNSPLHF
j_gene: TRBJ1-6
v_gene: TRBV4-1

CDR3aa: CASSLVFIASGRAGTDTQYF
j_gene: TRBJ2-3
v_gene: TRBV7-8

CDR3aa: CASSQGGQGGNTIYF
j_gene: TRBJ1-3
v_gene: TRBV4-1

CDR3aa: CATKELQGGAEAFF
j_gene: TRBJ1-1
v_gene: TRBV15

CDR3aa: CASSLGLAEQYF
j_gene: TRBJ2-7
v_gene: TRBV7-2

CDR3aa: CASSLLPGQGEGTEAFF
j_gene: TRBJ1-1
v_gene: TRBV4-1

CDR3aa: CASSSDISWYGYTF
j_gene: TRBJ1-2
v_gene: TRBV7-2

CDR3aa: CATTLIAGLNEQFF
j_gene: TRBJ2-1
v_gene: TRBV6-5

CDR3aa: CASSYEQAFPRQYF
j_gene: TRBJ2-7
v_gene: TRBV6-5